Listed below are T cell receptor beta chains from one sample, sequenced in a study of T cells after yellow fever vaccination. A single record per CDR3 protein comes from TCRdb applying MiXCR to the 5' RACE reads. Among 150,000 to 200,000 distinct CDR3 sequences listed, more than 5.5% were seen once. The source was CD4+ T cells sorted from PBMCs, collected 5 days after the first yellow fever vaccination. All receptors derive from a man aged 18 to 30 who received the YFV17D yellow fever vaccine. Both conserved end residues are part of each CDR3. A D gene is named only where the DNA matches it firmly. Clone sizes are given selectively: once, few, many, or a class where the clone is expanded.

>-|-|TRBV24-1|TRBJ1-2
CATSDPGRGAYGYTF
TGTGCCACCAGTGACCCAGGCCGGGGGGCGTATGGCTACACCTTC
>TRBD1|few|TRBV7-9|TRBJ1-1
CASSLEGQAEAFF
TGTGCCAGCAGCTTAGAAGGACAGGCTGAAGCTTTCTTT
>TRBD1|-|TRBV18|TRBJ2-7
CASSLTTGGSYEQYF
TGTGCCAGCTCTTTGACGACAGGGGGTTCCTACGAGCAGTACTTC
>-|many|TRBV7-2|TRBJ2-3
CASSPVGPVDTQYF
TGTGCCAGCAGCCCGGTGGGGCCGGTAGATACGCAGTATTTT
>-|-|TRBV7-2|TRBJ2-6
CASSLAGTTGANVLTF
TGTGCCAGCAGCTTAGCCGGGACAACTGGGGCCAACGTCCTGACTTTC
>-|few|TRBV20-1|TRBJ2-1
CSASLDRGLIYNEQFF
TGCAGTGCTAGCCTTGACCGGGGTCTTATCTACAATGAGCAGTTCTTC
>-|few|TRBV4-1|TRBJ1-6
CASSQARGSSPLHF
TGCGCCAGCAGCCAAGCCAGGGGCAGTTCACCCCTCCACTTT
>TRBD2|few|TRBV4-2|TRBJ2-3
CASSQELAGGLDTQYF
TGTGCCAGCAGCCAAGAACTAGCGGGGGGCTTAGATACGCAGTATTTT
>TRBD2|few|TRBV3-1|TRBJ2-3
CASCPLAGVTDTQYF
TGTGCCTCCTGCCCCCTAGCGGGGGTCACAGATACGCAGTATTTT
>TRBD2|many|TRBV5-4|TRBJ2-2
CASSLAGGTGELFF
TGTGCCAGCAGCTTGGCCGGGGGGACCGGGGAGCTGTTTTTT
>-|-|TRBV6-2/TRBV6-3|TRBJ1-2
CASSYALDSDGYTF
TGTGCCAGCAGTTACGCCCTCGACTCGGACGGCTACACCTTC
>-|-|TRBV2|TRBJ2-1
CASSYPNGNEQFF
TGTGCCAGCAGTTACCCGAACGGCAATGAGCAGTTCTTC
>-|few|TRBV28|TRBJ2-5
CASSAPSGTQYF
TGTGCCAGCAGTGCACCAAGCGGGACCCAGTACTTC
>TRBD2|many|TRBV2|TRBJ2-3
CASSGGLADTQYF
TGTGCCAGCAGCGGCGGACTAGCCGATACGCAGTATTTT
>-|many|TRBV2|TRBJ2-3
CASSEAQGRFRMQYF
TGTGCCAGCAGTGAAGCGCAGGGTCGTTTCCGTATGCAGTATTTT
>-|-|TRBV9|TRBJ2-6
CASSVEGTQVNVLTF
TGTGCCAGCAGCGTAGAGGGGACCCAGGTCAACGTCCTGACTTTC
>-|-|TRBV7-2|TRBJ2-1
CASSLSRGDNEQFF
TGTGCCAGCAGCTTATCACGGGGAGACAATGAGCAGTTCTTC
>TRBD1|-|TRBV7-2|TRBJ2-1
CASRSAGTGSYNEQFF
TGTGCCAGCCGTTCCGCCGGGACAGGGTCTTACAATGAGCAGTTCTTC
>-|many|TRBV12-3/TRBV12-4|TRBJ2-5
CASRPGRGISETQYF
TGTGCCAGCAGACCTGGACGGGGGATCTCTGAGACCCAGTACTTC
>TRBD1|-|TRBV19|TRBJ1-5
CASSTQGAWSNQPQHF
TGTGCCAGTAGTACCCAGGGGGCTTGGAGCAATCAGCCCCAGCATTTT
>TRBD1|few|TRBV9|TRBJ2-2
CASSFTGEGAGELFF
TGTGCCAGCAGCTTTACAGGGGAAGGAGCCGGGGAGCTGTTTTTT
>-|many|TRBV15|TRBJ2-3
CATSRAGGTGSSDTQYF
TGTGCCACCAGCAGAGCGGGCGGGACGGGCTCCTCAGATACGCAGTATTTT